The source of this TCR beta chain is a study of shared clonotypes between healthy human individuals. Generated by immunoSEQ multiplex PCR, the TCRdb table keeps only in-frame clones and is missing some. The sample includes about 490,000 clones, roughly 80% of them seen just once. This CDR3 has 15 residues. Germline V gene lookup returns CDR1 LGHNA and CDR2 YSLEER. V shed 0 bases and J 6 bases; nucleotides not matched to a gene: 2. This clone has a single count. Study donors comprised healthy, HIV-negative adults devoid of recent acute infection or vaccination. Those who donated, Caucasian adults without exception, all lived in Nashville, Tennessee.

The V call is TRBV4-3, the J call TRBJ2-3; 11 positions agree with TRBD2. Sequenced input: PBMCs. The sequence derives from a woman between 40 and 50 years old in good health. Some clones in this sample may be carry-over from other donors' samples. CDR3 DNA: TGCGCCAGCAGCCAAGATAGCGGGAGGGGCGATACGCAGTATTTT. It is translated as CASSQDSGRGDTQYF.